This T cell receptor beta chain came from a study of OX40 agonist ivuxolimab in advanced cancers. Turning to the study itself: Patients were infused with ivuxolimab every 2 weeks at 0.01 to 10 mg/kg.

Produced via immunoSEQ multiplex PCR; TCRdb's table is partial and in-frame only. The sample records over 60,000 clones, 75% to 90% being singletons. Per germline, CDR1 SQVTM and CDR2 ANQGSEA. The CDR3 is 12 residues long. Study-level points and caveats: CD4+ and CD8+ blood T cells expanded clonally by week 6 at 0.1 to 3.0 mg/kg.

Comment on this clone: The antigen is undetermined. The germline gene is not matched at one end of the junction; a read error may be the cause.

The chain links TRBV29-1 to TRBJ2-1; D assignment may be TRBD1 or TRBD2 (6 bases each). Source: CD4+ or CD8+ T cells sorted from blood, taken in a trial of the OX40 agonist ivuxolimab. This sequence was found in an adult with an advanced solid tumor such as melanoma, head and neck, liver or kidney cancer. CDR3 sequence (DNA): TGCAGCGTAGAAGGAGGGGGACATGAGCAGTTCTTC. Protein: CSVEGGGHEQFF.